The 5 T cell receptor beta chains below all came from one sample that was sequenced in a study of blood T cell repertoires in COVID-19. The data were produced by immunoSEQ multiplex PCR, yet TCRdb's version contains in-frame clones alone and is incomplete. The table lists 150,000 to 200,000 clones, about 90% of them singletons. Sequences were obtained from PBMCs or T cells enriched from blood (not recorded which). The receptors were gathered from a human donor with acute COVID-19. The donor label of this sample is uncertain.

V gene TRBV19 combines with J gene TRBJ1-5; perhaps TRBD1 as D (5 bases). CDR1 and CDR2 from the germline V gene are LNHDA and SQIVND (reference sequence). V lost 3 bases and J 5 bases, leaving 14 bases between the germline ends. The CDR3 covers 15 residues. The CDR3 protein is CASSIGSGMDQPQHF. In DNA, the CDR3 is TGTGCCAGTAGTATCGGGTCAGGGATGGATCAGCCCCAGCATTTT.

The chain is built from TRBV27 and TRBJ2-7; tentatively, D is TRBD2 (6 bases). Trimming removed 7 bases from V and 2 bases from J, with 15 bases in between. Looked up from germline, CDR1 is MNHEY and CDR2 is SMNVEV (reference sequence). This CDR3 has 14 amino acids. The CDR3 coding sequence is TGTGCCAGCATGGGGGGACGACCCACCTACGAGCAGTACTTC. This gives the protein CASMGGRPTYEQYF.

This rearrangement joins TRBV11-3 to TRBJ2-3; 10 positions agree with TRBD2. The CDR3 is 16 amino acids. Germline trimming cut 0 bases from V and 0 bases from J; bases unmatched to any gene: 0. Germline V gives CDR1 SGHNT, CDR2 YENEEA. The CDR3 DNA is TGTGCCAGCAGCTTAGATAGCGGGGGGAGCACAGATACGCAGTATTTT. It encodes CASSLDSGGSTDTQYF.

CDR3 sequence reads: CASSALANHYEQYF. For the CDR3, the DNA is TGTGCCAGCAGCGCTCTCGCTAATCACTACGAGCAGTACTTC. The chain joins TRBV9 to TRBJ2-7; D is unclear. The V gene's germline CDR1 is SGDLS and CDR2 YYNGEE. V was trimmed by 3 bases and J by 3 bases, leaving 13 bases between them. The length of the CDR3 is 14 residues.

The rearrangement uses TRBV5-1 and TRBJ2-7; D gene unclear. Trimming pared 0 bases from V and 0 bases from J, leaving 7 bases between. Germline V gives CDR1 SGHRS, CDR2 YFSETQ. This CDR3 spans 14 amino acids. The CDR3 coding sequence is TGCGCCAGCAGCTTGGACAGCCACTCCTACGAGCAGTACTTC. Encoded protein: CASSLDSHSYEQYF.